The clone carrying this T cell receptor (beta chain) was detected only a few times. These data originate in a study of T cells after yellow fever vaccination. TCRdb passed the 5' RACE reads through MiXCR, listing each CDR3 protein once. The data contain roughly 340,000 distinct CDR3 sequences, 8.7% of them singletons. Germline loops: CDR1 SGDLS, CDR2 YYNGEE. The CDR3 is 15 amino acids. V lost 4 bases and J lost 1, with 14 bases in between. This chain uses TRBV9 with TRBJ1-1; the D gene is possibly TRBD1 (6 bases). This receptor was obtained from a man aged 18 to 29 who received the YFV17D yellow fever vaccine. The source material was PBMCs, sampled on the day of the first yellow fever vaccination. CDR3 in amino acids: CASSRRQEQNTEAFF. CDR3 DNA: TGTGCCAGCAGCAGAAGACAGGAACAGAACACTGAAGCTTTCTTT.